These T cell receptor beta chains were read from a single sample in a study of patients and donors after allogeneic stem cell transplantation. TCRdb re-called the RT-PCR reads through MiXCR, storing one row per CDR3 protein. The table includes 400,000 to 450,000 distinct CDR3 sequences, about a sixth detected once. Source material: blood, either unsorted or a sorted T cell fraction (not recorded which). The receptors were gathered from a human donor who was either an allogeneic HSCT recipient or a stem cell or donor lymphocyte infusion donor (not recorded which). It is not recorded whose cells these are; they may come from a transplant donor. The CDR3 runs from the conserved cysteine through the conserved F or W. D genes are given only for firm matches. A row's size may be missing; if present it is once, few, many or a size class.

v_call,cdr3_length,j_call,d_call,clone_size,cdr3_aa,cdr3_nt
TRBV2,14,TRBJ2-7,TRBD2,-,CASTTGGAVSEQYF,TGTGCCAGTACTACGGGGGGGGCCGTATCCGAGCAGTACTTC
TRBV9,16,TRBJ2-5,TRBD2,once,CASSVGGVAGQETQYF,TGTGCCAGCAGCGTAGGGGGGGTAGCGGGGCAAGAGACCCAGTACTTC
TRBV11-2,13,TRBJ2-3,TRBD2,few,CASQLAGADTQYF,TGTGCCAGTCAGCTAGCGGGAGCAGATACGCAGTATTTT
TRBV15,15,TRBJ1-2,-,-,CATSRDRPGSYGYTF,TGTGCCACCAGCAGAGATCGCCCGGGTTCGTATGGCTACACCTTC
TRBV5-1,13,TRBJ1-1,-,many,CASSPDSFTEAFF,TGCGCCAGCAGCCCGGACAGTTTCACTGAAGCTTTCTTT
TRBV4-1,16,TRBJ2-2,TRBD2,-,CASSQLAGGDTGELFF,TGCGCCAGCAGCCAACTAGCGGGAGGGGACACCGGGGAGCTGTTTTTT
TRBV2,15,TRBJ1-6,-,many,CASSSRTADNSPLHF,TGTGCCAGCAGTTCCCGGACAGCCGATAATTCACCCCTCCACTTT
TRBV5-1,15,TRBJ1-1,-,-,CASRIQGSGNTEAFF,TGCGCCAGCAGGATACAGGGCAGTGGTAACACTGAAGCTTTCTTT
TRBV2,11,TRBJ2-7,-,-,CATDKGLEQYF,TGTGCCACAGATAAAGGGCTCGAGCAGTACTTC
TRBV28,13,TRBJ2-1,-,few,CASRIGSGNEQFF,TGTGCCAGCAGGATCGGGAGCGGAAATGAGCAGTTCTTC
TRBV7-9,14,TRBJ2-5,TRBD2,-,CASSSSGGGETQYF,TGTGCCAGCAGCTCTAGCGGGGGAGGAGAGACCCAGTACTTC
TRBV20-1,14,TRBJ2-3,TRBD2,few,CSALTSGRADTQYF,TGCAGTGCCTTGACTAGCGGGAGGGCAGATACGCAGTATTTT
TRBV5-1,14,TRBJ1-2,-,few,CASSEGGGLYGYTF,TGCGCCAGCAGCGAGGGGGGGGGTCTCTATGGCTACACCTTC
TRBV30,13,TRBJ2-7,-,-,CAWSVAFTYEQYF,TGTGCCTGGAGTGTAGCCTTTACCTACGAGCAGTACTTC
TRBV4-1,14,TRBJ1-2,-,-,CASSQTGTPGGYTF,TGCGCCAGCAGCCAAACCGGGACCCCCGGTGGCTACACCTTC
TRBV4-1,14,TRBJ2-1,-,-,CASSQATIYNEQFF,TGCGCCAGCAGCCAAGCCACAATTTACAATGAGCAGTTCTTC
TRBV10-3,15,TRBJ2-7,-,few,CAISGGTETPYEQYF,TGTGCCATCAGTGGCGGGACAGAAACCCCCTACGAGCAGTACTTC
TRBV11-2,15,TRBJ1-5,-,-,CASSLSGGLGQPQHF,TGTGCCAGCAGCTTAAGCGGGGGGCTTGGTCAGCCCCAGCATTTT
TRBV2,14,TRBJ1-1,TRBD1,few,CASSVRTGGTEAFF,TGTGCCAGCAGTGTGAGGACAGGGGGCACTGAAGCTTTCTTT
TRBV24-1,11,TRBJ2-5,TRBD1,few,CAIGTGGPTYF,TGTGCCATAGGGACAGGGGGCCCCACGTACTTC
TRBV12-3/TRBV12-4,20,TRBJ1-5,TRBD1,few,CASSSGQGTVPRKGNQPQHF,TGTGCCAGCAGTTCGGGACAGGGGACTGTCCCACGAAAGGGCAATCAGCCCCAGCATTTT
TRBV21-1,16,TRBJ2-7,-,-,CASSKKGTPGPYEQYF,TGTGCCAGCAGCAAGAAGGGCACCCCTGGACCGTACGAGCAGTACTTC
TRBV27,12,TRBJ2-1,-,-,CASSLIKGEQFF,TGTGCCAGCAGTTTAATAAAGGGAGAGCAGTTCTTC
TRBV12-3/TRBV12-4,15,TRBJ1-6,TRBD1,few,CASKKFRDRGSPLHF,TGTGCCAGCAAGAAATTTAGGGACAGGGGTTCACCCCTCCACTTT
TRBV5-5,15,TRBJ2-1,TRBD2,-,CASSPGLAGLAEQFF,TGTGCCAGCAGTCCCGGGCTAGCGGGGTTGGCTGAGCAGTTCTTC
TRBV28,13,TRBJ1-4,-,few,CASSLGRSEKLFF,TGTGCCAGCAGCTTGGGCCGTTCGGAAAAACTGTTTTTT
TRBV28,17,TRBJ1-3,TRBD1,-,CASRSSQGASSGNTIYF,TGTGCCAGCCGCTCGTCCCAGGGGGCTAGCTCTGGAAACACCATATATTTT
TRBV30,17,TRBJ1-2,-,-,CAWSVWAIQGVIYGYTF,TGTGCCTGGAGTGTATGGGCCATCCAAGGGGTTATCTATGGCTACACCTTC
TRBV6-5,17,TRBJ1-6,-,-,CASSLIQGTAYNSPLHF,TGTGCCAGCAGTTTGATCCAGGGAACGGCCTATAATTCACCCCTCCACTTT
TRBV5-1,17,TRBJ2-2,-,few,CASSLARVSSNTGELFF,TGCGCCAGCAGCTTGGCCAGGGTCAGTTCGAACACCGGGGAGCTGTTTTTT
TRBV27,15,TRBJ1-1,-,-,CASGLSRTVPSEAFF,TGTGCCAGCGGGTTGAGTCGGACAGTTCCCTCTGAAGCTTTCTTT
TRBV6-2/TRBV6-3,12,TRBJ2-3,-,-,CASSYFSWEQYF,TGTGCCAGCAGTTACTTTAGTTGGGAGCAGTATTTT
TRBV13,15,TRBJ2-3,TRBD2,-,CASSISGGATDTQYF,TGTGCCAGCAGCATTAGCGGGGGGGCGACAGATACGCAGTATTTT
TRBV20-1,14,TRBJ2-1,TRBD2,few,CSARDRLADNEQFF,TGCAGTGCTAGGGACCGACTAGCGGACAATGAGCAGTTCTTC
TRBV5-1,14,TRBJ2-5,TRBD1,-,CASSLNRGQETQYF,TGCGCCAGCAGCTTGAACAGGGGACAAGAGACCCAGTACTTC
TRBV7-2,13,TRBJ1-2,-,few,CASSLTTGYGYTF,TGTGCCAGCAGCTTAACGACCGGATATGGCTACACCTTC
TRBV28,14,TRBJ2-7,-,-,CASRPGANWYEQYF,TGTGCCAGCAGACCGGGGGCAAATTGGTACGAGCAGTACTTC
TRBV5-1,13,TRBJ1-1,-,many,CASSLRDDTEAFF,TGCGCCAGCAGCTTGCGGGATGACACTGAAGCTTTCTTT
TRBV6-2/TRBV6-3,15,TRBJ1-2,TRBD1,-,CASSLLRTGPYGYTF,TGTGCCAGCAGTTTACTTCGGACAGGGCCATATGGCTACACCTTC
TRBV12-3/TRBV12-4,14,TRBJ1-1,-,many,CASIPESWGTEAFF,TGTGCCAGCATTCCGGAATCTTGGGGCACTGAAGCTTTCTTT
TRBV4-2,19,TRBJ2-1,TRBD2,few,CASSQRGLAGGSAYNEQFF,TGTGCCAGCAGCCAGCGGGGACTAGCGGGAGGATCGGCCTACAATGAGCAGTTCTTC
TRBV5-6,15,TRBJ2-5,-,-,CASMEAASLKETQYF,TGTGCCAGCATGGAAGCTGCCTCTTTGAAAGAGACCCAGTACTTC
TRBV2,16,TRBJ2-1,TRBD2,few,CASSEKAGGPYNEQFF,TGTGCCAGCAGTGAAAAGGCGGGGGGGCCCTACAATGAGCAGTTCTTC
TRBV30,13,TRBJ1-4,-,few,CAWSPRRGGGLFF,TGTGCCTGGAGCCCCCGGAGGGGCGGCGGACTGTTTTTT
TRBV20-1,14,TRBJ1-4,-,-,CSARDPKTNEKLFF,TGCAGTGCTAGAGATCCTAAAACTAATGAAAAACTGTTTTTT
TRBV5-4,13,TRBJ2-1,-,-,CASSEPRGSEQFF,TGTGCCAGCAGCGAACCCAGGGGCAGTGAGCAGTTCTTC
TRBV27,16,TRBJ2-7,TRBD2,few,CASSKLSGAHTYEQYF,TGTGCCAGCAGTAAACTTAGCGGGGCCCATACCTACGAGCAGTACTTC
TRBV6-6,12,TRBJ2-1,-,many,CASSYQPSTEFF,TGTGCCAGCAGTTACCAACCCTCCACGGAGTTCTTC
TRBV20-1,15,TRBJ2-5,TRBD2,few,CSAQLSSGYQETQYF,TGCAGTGCTCAGCTGTCTAGCGGGTACCAAGAGACCCAGTACTTC
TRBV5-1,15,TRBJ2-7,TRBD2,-,CASSLAGGSTYEQYF,TGCGCCAGCAGCTTAGCGGGAGGGTCAACCTACGAGCAGTACTTC
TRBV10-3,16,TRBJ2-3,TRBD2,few,CAIADPGLAGVRTQYF,TGTGCCATCGCCGACCCTGGACTAGCGGGAGTAAGAACGCAGTATTTT
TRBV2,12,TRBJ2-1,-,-,CASSEIGSEQFF,TGTGCCAGCAGTGAAATTGGTAGTGAGCAGTTCTTC
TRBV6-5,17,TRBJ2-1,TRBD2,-,CASSYSGRGGLYNEQFF,TGTGCCAGCAGTTACTCCGGTCGGGGGGGCCTCTACAATGAGCAGTTCTTC
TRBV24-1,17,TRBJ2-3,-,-,CATSDLGGPDSTDTQYF,TGTGCCACCAGTGATTTGGGGGGACCAGATAGCACAGATACGCAGTATTTT
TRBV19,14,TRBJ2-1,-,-,CASSIYGLTSEQFF,TGTGCCAGTAGTATATATGGGTTGACGAGTGAGCAGTTCTTC
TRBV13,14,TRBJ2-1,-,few,CASSLGGRNNEQFF,TGTGCCAGCAGCTTAGGCGGGAGAAATAATGAGCAGTTCTTC
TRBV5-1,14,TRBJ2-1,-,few,CASSLAKGEYEQFF,TGCGCCAGCAGCTTGGCTAAAGGGGAGTATGAGCAGTTCTTC
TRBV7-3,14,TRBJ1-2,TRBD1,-,CASSSTGGGGGYTF,TGTGCCAGCAGCTCGACAGGGGGCGGAGGTGGCTACACCTTC
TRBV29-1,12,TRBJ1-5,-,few,CSVGVSNQPQHF,TGCAGCGTAGGGGTAAGCAATCAGCCCCAGCATTTT
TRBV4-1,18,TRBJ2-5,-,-,CASSQESLGPGSKETQYF,TGCGCCAGCAGCCAAGAATCTCTGGGGCCAGGTTCGAAAGAGACCCAGTACTTC